Detailed here is one T cell receptor beta chain. Its cognate antigen is unknown. This sample was taken from a study of graft-versus-host responses after intestinal transplantation. Overall study context: In this cohort, recipients had multivisceral, liver-intestinal, or isolated intestinal transplants.

TCRdb's copy holds only in-frame clones and misses some; the assay was immunoSEQ multiplex PCR. The table shows approximately 110,000 clones, with just under 95% occurring only once. Per the germline V gene, CDR1 is MGHRA and CDR2 is YSYEKL. This CDR3 is built from 13 residues. Between the trimmed V and J ends, which lost 0 bases and 5 bases, there was a span of 6 bases. This rearrangement joins TRBV4-1 to TRBJ2-3; D not certain. The sequenced sample was unstimulated CD8+ T cells sorted from spleen or lymph node cells, obtained before transplant. This receptor was identified in a human donor who was the organ donor for an intestinal transplant. CDR3 nucleotide sequence: TGCGCCAGCAGCCAAGACCCCGGAGATACGCAGTATTTT. Residues: CASSQDPGDTQYF.